Detailed here is one TCR beta chain. What it binds is unknown. The data stem from a study of cytomegalovirus exposure and HLA in healthy donors. With 60 Vbeta and 13 Jbeta primers, the PCR was carried out. The protocol was immunoSEQ multiplex PCR, while the TCRdb copy is restricted to in-frame clones and leaves out a portion. Altogether over 100,000 clones are present, around three quarters being singletons, with the ten largest covering roughly 3.3%. Germline V gene data show CDR1 as MNHEY and CDR2 as SMNVEV (reference sequence). Unmatched junction bases numbered 8, after V lost 5 bases and J lost 5 bases. CDR3 length equals 14 residues. Study conclusions and caveats: Analysis was carried out at a later point, and it linked a missense DCLRE1C variant to TCR beta V- and J-gene trimming. What was likely a sequencing artifact was a cluster of highly shared sequence variants.

The specimen sequenced was PBMCs. The rearrangement links TRBV27 to TRBJ1-1; 7 bases line up with TRBD1. The TCR originated in a woman in her thirties in good health and CMV-seropositive. CDR3 nucleotides: TGTGCCAGCAGTCAAACAGGGGCCTGGACTGAAGCTTTCTTT. Its protein is CASSQTGAWTEAFF.